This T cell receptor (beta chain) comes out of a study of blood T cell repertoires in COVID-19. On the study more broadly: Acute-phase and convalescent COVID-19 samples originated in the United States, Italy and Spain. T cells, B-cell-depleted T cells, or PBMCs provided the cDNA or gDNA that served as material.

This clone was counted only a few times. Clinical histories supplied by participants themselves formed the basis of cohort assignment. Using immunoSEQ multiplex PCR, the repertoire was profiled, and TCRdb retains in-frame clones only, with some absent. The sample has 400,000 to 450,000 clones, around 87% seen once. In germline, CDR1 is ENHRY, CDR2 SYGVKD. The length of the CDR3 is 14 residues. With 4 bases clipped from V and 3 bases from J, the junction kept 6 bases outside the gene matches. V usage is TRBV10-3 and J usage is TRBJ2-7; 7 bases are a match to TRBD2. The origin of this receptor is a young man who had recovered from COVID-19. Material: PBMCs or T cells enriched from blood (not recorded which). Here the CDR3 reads CAISGGGSFYEQYF. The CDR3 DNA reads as TGTGCCATCAGTGGGGGGGGTAGTTTCTACGAGCAGTACTTC.